One and the same sample provided the 23 T cell receptor beta chains below, sequenced in a study of identifying expanded T cells in peripheral blood. TCRdb's table, derived via immunoSEQ multiplex PCR, lists solely in-frame clones and lacks some. Among 55,000 to 75,000 clones, roughly 86% were seen once, and the ten largest hold roughly 5%. The sequenced sample was blood. Receptors were obtained from a person aged 18 to 69 in good health.

This chain uses TRBV30 with TRBJ1-6; D gene unclear. Trimming pared 3 bases from V and 7 bases from J, leaving 19 bases between. This CDR3 spans 16 amino acids. Germline lookup yields CDR1 GTSNPN and CDR2 SVGIG (reference sequence). The CDR3 DNA is TGTGCCTGGAGACAATTAGGCAGTTCTATGAATTCACCCCTCCACTTT. It codes for CAWRQLGSSMNSPLHF.

The table lists this clone with a few counts. The V and J genes are TRBV6-1 and TRBJ1-6; 7 nucleotides match TRBD1. CDR1 and CDR2 (germline): MNHNS, SASEGT. Unmatched junction bases numbered 5, after V lost 4 bases and J lost 5 bases. CDR3 length equals 15 residues. This CDR3 reads CASSGQGVNNSPLHF. The DNA for the CDR3 is TGTGCCAGCAGTGGACAGGGTGTTAATAATTCACCCCTCCACTTT.

The chain links TRBV28 to TRBJ2-2; 8 bases are a match to TRBD2. In germline, CDR1 is MDHEN, CDR2 SYDVKM. V dropped 6 bases and J dropped 1; count of bases not matched to a gene: 10. This CDR3 is 17 amino acids long. This chain's CDR3 is CASRKSLAGRNTGELFF. The CDR3 DNA sequence: TGTGCCAGCAGAAAATCCCTAGCGGGCCGGAACACCGGGGAGCTGTTTTTT.

The genes are TRBV19 and TRBJ1-1; D not certain. In germline, CDR1 is LNHDA, CDR2 SQIVND (reference sequence). The CDR3 runs 13 residues. Trimming left V 5 bases short and J 0 bases short, with 7 bases between. The CDR3 here is CASSLQMNTEAFF. CDR3 bases: TGTGCCAGTAGTCTACAGATGAACACTGAAGCTTTCTTT.

The chain employs TRBV15 and TRBJ2-7; no clear D. Trimming cost V 0 bases and J 6 bases, with 6 bases left between them. Germline assignment: CDR1 LNHNV and CDR2 YYDKDF (reference sequence). The CDR3 loop spans 12 amino acids. The CDR3 sequence is CATSRDLSEQYF. The CDR3 DNA reads TGTGCCACCAGCAGAGATCTTAGCGAGCAGTACTTC.

V gene TRBV7-9 combines with J gene TRBJ2-5; 7 bases agree with TRBD1. CDR3 size: 14 residues. The germline V gene has CDR1 SEHNR and CDR2 FQNEAQ (reference sequence). With 3 bases clipped from V and 5 bases from J, the junction kept 6 bases outside the gene matches. The CDR3 loop reads CASSLLDRRETQYF. The CDR3 DNA reads TGTGCCAGCAGCTTGTTGGACAGGCGGGAGACCCAGTACTTC.

The chain's CDR3 is CASSNQWTQYF. In nucleotides, the CDR3 is TGTGCCAGTAGTAACCAATGGACCCAGTACTTC. The chain carries TRBV19 and TRBJ2-5; D unresolved. The germline V and J ends were trimmed by 4 bases and 7 bases, with 7 bases remaining between them. CDR1 and CDR2 (germline): LNHDA, SQIVND (reference sequence). The CDR3 covers 11 residues.

The rearrangement links TRBV7-3 to TRBJ2-3; weak D call: TRBD2 (5 bases). CDR3 length equals 15 residues. The V end lost 0 bases, the J end lost 2 bases, and 9 bases lay between the germline ends. The germline CDR1 and CDR2 sequences are SGHTA and FQGTGA. CDR3 in amino acids: CASSLTAGTTDTQYF. The CDR3 bases are TGTGCCAGCAGCTTAACGGCGGGCACCACAGATACGCAGTATTTT.

This clone has just one count. V usage is TRBV30 and J usage is TRBJ2-3; D not resolved. The germline V gene has CDR1 GTSNPN and CDR2 SVGIG (reference sequence). This CDR3 contains 14 residues. V was shortened by 3 bases and J by 3 bases, with 13 bases between the two germline ends. CDR3 in amino acids: CAWRKAALTDTQYF. The CDR3 nucleotides read TGTGCCTGGAGAAAGGCCGCACTTACAGATACGCAGTATTTT.

A word on this clone: One junction end disagrees with the germline gene, perhaps due to a read error. The chain carries TRBV15 and TRBJ2-5, with D possibly TRBD1 on 6 matching bases. CDR3 length equals 14 residues. The germline CDR1 and CDR2 sequences are LNHNV and YYDKDF (reference sequence). CDR3 bases: TGTGCCACCAGCGGAGATGGGGGCGCGGAGACCCAGTACTTC. Its protein product is CATSGDGGAETQYF.

The chain employs TRBV7-9 and TRBJ2-1, with D perhaps TRBD2 (5 bases). Germline V lookup: CDR1 SEHNR, CDR2 FQNEAQ (reference sequence). This CDR3 is 13 amino acids long. V was pared by 5 bases and J by 10 bases, with 15 bases between. The CDR3 loop reads CASSPGMNEEQFF. The CDR3 nucleotides are TGTGCCAGCAGCCCGGGAATGAATGAGGAGCAGTTCTTC.

The chain has TRBV6-1 and TRBJ2-1; 10 bases fit TRBD1. CDR3 length equals 14 residues. Germline values: CDR1 MNHNS, CDR2 SASEGT. V lost 7 bases, J lost 6 bases, and 6 bases stayed unmatched. In nucleotides, the CDR3 is TGTGCCAGCAAGAGGGACAGGGGAGCCAATGAGCAGTTCTTC. The encoded protein is CASKRDRGANEQFF.

This clone showed up just once. This sequence joins TRBV9 and TRBJ1-3; TRBD1 might be the D (5 bases). The V end was cut by 3 bases, the J end by 0 bases, with 13 bases between. CDR1 SGDLS and CDR2 YYNGEE come from the germline V gene. The CDR3 consists of 16 residues. The CDR3 sequence is CASSDSTGLSGNTIYF. As DNA, the CDR3 is TGTGCCAGCAGCGACTCTACAGGACTCTCTGGAAACACCATATATTTT.

V is TRBV30 and J is TRBJ1-2, with 9 bases fitting TRBD1. The CDR3 loop spans 14 amino acids. CDR1 and CDR2 from the germline V gene are GTSNPN and SVGIG (reference sequence). V shed 4 bases and J 8 bases; nucleotides not matched to a gene: 11. The DNA for the CDR3 is TGTGCCTGGATCGCGGGACAGGGAACGAAGGGCTACACCTTC. Translating gives CAWIAGQGTKGYTF.

This clone came up a few times. The rearrangement links TRBV27 to TRBJ2-7; D gene unclear. This CDR3 region has 12 residues. Trimming removed 5 bases from V and 3 bases from J, with 8 bases in between. Germline V gene data show CDR1 as MNHEY and CDR2 as SMNVEV (reference sequence). CDR3 amino acids: CASSPYSYEQYF. The CDR3 nucleotides are TGTGCCAGCAGTCCATACAGCTACGAGCAGTACTTC.

The chain couples TRBV6-1 to TRBJ1-5; TRBD1 matches 7 bases. The CDR3 totals 13 residues. The V segment lost 6 bases and the J segment 4 bases; nucleotides outside the gene matches: 3. Germline lookup yields CDR1 MNHNS and CDR2 SASEGT. The CDR3 sequence is CASSRQGNQPQHF. The CDR3 nucleotides read TGTGCCAGCAGCCGACAGGGAAATCAGCCCCAGCATTTT.

The V gene is TRBV19, the J gene TRBJ1-2; 7 bases align to TRBD1. The CDR3 runs to 14 residues. The V gene end was trimmed by 5 bases and the J gene end by 5 bases; junction bases not matched to a gene: 8. Germline CDR1 and CDR2: LNHDA and SQIVND (reference sequence). The CDR3 loop is CASSSRGTAYGYTF. CDR3 nucleotides: TGTGCCAGTAGTTCCAGGGGGACAGCTTATGGCTACACCTTC.

The genes are TRBV15 and TRBJ1-2; TRBD1 aligns across 7 bases. J lost 2 bases, V lost 5 bases, and 5 bases had no gene match. This CDR3 contains 14 residues. Germline V gene lookup returns CDR1 LNHNV and CDR2 YYDKDF (reference sequence). The CDR3 loop is CATSLGGQNYGYTF. The CDR3 DNA is TGTGCCACCAGCCTAGGGGGACAGAACTATGGCTACACCTTC.

The chain uses TRBV6-1 and TRBJ1-2; D is undetermined. The length of the CDR3 is 13 residues. V was clipped by 2 bases and J by 2 bases, with 6 bases between them. Germline assignment: CDR1 MNHNS and CDR2 SASEGT. The CDR3: CASSEHLNYGYTF. Written as DNA, the CDR3 is TGTGCCAGCAGTGAACACCTAAACTATGGCTACACCTTC.

This CDR3 is CASRKGEYTEAFF. Written as DNA, the CDR3 is TGTGCCAGCAGAAAGGGGGAGTACACTGAAGCTTTCTTT. This rearrangement joins TRBV6-6 to TRBJ1-1; a possible D gene is TRBD1 (6 bases). Germline assignment: CDR1 MNHNY and CDR2 SVGAGI (reference sequence). The CDR3 spans 13 residues. V was shortened by 6 bases and J by 3 bases, with 11 bases between the two germline ends.

V usage is TRBV5-4 and J usage is TRBJ2-7; 10 bases are shared with TRBD2. CDR1 is SGHNT and CDR2 is YYREEE in the germline V gene (reference sequence). The CDR3 covers 15 residues. Trimming removed 0 bases from V and 0 bases from J; junction bases left unmatched: 0. CDR3 nucleotide sequence: TGTGCCAGCAGCTTGGGACTAGCGGGCTCCTACGAGCAGTACTTC. It yields the protein CASSLGLAGSYEQYF. Full variable domain (outside the CDR3, taken from reference TRBV5-4 and TRBJ2-7): ETGVTQSPTHLIKTRGQQVTLRCSSQSGHNTVSWYQQALGQGPQFIFQYYREEENGRGNFPPRFSGLQFPNYSSELNVNALELDDSALYLCASSLGLAGSYEQYFGPGTRLTVT.

The rearrangement links TRBV19 to TRBJ2-2, with TRBD1 matching over 10 bases. Germline V gene lookup returns CDR1 LNHDA and CDR2 SQIVND (reference sequence). The CDR3 has 14 amino acids. The ends lost 6 bases at V and 3 bases at J; junction bases unmatched: 1. CDR3 bases: TGTGCCAGTAGAGGGACAGGGGACACCGGGGAGCTGTTTTTT. The encoded protein is CASRGTGDTGELFF.

The chain employs TRBV18 and TRBJ1-2, with a tentative D call TRBD1 (6 bases). In germline, CDR1 is KGHSH, CDR2 LQKENI. With 0 bases removed from V and 8 bases from J, the gap between germline ends came to 13 bases. This CDR3 has 14 residues. CDR3 sequence (DNA): TGTGCCAGCTCACCACCTGGAGGGGGAAAAGGCTACACCTTC. Translating gives CASSPPGGGKGYTF.